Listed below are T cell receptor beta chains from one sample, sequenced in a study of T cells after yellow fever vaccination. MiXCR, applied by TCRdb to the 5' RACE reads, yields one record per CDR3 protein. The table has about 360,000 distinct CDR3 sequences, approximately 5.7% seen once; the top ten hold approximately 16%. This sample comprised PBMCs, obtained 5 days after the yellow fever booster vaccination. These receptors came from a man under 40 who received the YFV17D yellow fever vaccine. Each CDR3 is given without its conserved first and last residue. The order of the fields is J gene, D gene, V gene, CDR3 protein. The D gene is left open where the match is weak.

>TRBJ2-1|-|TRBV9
ASSVSGNSYNEQF
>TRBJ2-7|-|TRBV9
ASSDRASSYEQY
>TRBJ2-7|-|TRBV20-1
SAVRGESPEQY
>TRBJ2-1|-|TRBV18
ASSPLLDNEQF
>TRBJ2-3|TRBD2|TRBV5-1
ASSSGLAGGRYTQY
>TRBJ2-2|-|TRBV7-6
ASSLAPGTSAGELF
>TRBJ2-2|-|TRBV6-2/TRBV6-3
ASRVGGTGELF
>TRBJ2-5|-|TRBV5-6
ASSLRVDGQETQY
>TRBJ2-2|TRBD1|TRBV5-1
ASSHGTGLTGELF
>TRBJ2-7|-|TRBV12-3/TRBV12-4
ASSFSQIYEQY
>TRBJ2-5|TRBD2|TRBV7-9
ASSPGLAGGLSETQY
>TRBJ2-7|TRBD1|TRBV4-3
ASSQARGGQGYEQY
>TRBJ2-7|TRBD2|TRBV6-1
ASSRDYRSSYEQY
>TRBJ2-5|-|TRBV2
ASSESRPNLMETQY
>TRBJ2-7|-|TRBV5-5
ASRVGRDTPRAH
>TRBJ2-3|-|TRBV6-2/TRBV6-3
ASSLALVVDTQY
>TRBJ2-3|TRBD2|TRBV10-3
AISGDNQRGNTDTQY
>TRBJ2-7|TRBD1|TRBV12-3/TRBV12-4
ASSGQGVPYEQY
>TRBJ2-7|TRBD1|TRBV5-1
ASSLAGTAYEQY
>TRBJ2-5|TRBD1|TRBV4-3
ASSAYRDRGRGPQETQY